This T cell receptor beta chain was captured in a study of PD-1 blockade in classical Hodgkin lymphoma. Whole-study context: Patients were infused with nivolumab 3 mg/kg every 2 weeks. Regarding the study as a whole: Newly diagnosed patients reportedly trailed healthy donors in baseline TCR diversity. Repertoire differences have undefined causes, possibly disease activity or prior therapy. In CD4+ cells, TCR diversity went up significantly by C4D1, but in CD8+ cells it did not.

In the case of this clone: The antigen is unknown.

Produced via immunoSEQ multiplex PCR; TCRdb's table is partial and in-frame only. This table holds 30,000 to 40,000 clones, around nine tenths found once. Time point given: cycle 4 day 1 (C4D1), after more than five weeks of nivolumab. All patients relapsed after autologous stem cell transplantation, and brentuximab vedotin exposure varied. Isolation of CD4+ T cells from thawed PBMCs was performed by magnetic negative selection. This CDR3 has 16 residues. Germline CDR1 is SGHDN and CDR2 is FVKESK. V was trimmed by 0 bases and J by 6 bases, leaving 14 bases between them. Sample: CD4+ T cells from blood, taken before the fourth cycle of nivolumab. The gene calls are TRBV14 and TRBJ2-2; D is uncertain. This receptor was obtained from a human donor with classical Hodgkin lymphoma. CDR3 DNA: TGTGCCAGCAGCCAAGATCGGAGACCGAGGTCCGGGGAGCTGTTTTTT. Translation gives CASSQDRRPRSGELFF.